This TCR beta chain emerged from a study of cytotoxic CD8 clonotypes in ibrutinib-treated CLL. Assay: immunoSEQ multiplex PCR; the TCRdb copy retains only in-frame clones and omits some. The sample holds about 200,000 clones, approximately 79% seen once. V was cut by 5 bases and J by 5 bases, with 13 bases left in between. The CDR3 spans 15 residues. Germline CDR1 MNHEY, CDR2 SMNVEV (reference sequence). The clonotype was recovered from a human donor with chronic lymphocytic leukemia. The chain is built from TRBV27 and TRBJ1-6; D uncertain. Sequencing used PBMCs, obtained after 12 months of ibrutinib treatment. CDR3 nucleotides: TGTGCCAGCAGTCTCCAGGACGGGAATAATTCACCCCTCCACTTT. It yields the protein CASSLQDGNNSPLHF.